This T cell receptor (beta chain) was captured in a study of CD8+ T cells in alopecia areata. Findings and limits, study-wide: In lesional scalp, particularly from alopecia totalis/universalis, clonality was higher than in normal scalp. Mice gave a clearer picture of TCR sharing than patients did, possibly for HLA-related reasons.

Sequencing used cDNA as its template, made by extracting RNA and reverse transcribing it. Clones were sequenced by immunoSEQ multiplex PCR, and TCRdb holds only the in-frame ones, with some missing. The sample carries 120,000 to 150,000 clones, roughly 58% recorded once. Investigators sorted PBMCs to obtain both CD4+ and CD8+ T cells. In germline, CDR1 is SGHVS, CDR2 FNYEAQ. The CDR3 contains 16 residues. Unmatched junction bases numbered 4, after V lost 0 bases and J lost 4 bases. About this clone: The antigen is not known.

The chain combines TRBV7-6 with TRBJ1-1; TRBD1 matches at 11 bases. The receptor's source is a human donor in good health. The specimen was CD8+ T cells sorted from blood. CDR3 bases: TGTGCCAGCAGCTTAGCGGGGACAGGGGGTGTCACTGAAGCTTTCTTT. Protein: CASSLAGTGGVTEAFF.